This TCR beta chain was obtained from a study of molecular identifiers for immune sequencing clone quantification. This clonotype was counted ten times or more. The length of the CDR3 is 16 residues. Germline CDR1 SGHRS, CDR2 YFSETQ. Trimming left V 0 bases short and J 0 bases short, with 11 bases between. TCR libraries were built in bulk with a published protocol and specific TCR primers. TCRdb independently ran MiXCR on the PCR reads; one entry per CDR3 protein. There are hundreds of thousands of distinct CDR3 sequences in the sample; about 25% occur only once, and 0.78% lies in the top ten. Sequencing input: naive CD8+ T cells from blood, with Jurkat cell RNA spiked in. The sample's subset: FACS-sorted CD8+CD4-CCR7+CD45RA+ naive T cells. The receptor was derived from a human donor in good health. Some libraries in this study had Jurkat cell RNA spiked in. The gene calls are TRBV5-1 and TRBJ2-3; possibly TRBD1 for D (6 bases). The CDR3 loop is CASSLGTATSTDTQYF. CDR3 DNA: TGCGCCAGCAGCTTGGGGACAGCTACTAGCACAGATACGCAGTATTTT.